The 5 T cell receptor beta chains in this list originate from one sample, sequenced in a study of OX40 agonist ivuxolimab in advanced cancers. This table comes from immunoSEQ multiplex PCR, and its TCRdb copy is limited to in-frame clones, with some not included. The sample has 60,000 or so clones; 92% are singletons. The material sequenced was CD4+ or CD8+ T cells sorted from blood, taken in a trial of the OX40 agonist ivuxolimab. The receptors stem from an adult with an advanced solid tumor such as melanoma, head and neck, liver or kidney cancer.

V is TRBV4-2 and J is TRBJ2-4, with TRBD2 as a possible D gene (5 bases). This CDR3 contains 13 residues. Trimming stripped 5 bases from V and 6 bases from J, with 11 bases between. Germline loops: CDR1 LGHNA, CDR2 YNFKEQ. CDR3 sequence reads: CASSALDLNIQYF. The CDR3 DNA reads TGTGCCAGCAGCGCCCTGGACTTAAACATTCAGTACTTC.

The gene calls are TRBV27 and TRBJ1-5; D not resolved. This CDR3 is built from 14 residues. V lost 5 bases, J lost 0 bases, and 8 bases lay in between. Germline loops: CDR1 MNHEY, CDR2 SMNVEV (reference sequence). The CDR3 protein is CASSGGFSNQPQHF. The CDR3 DNA reads as TGTGCCAGCAGTGGAGGGTTTAGCAATCAGCCCCAGCATTTT.

The gene calls are TRBV4-3 and TRBJ2-5; 9 positions match TRBD1. The CDR3 has 15 amino acids. CDR1 is LGHNA and CDR2 is YSLEER in the germline V gene. With 4 bases clipped from V and 5 bases from J, the junction kept 8 bases outside the gene matches. The CDR3 here is CASSRITGGGETQYF. The DNA of the CDR3 is TGCGCCAGCAGCCGAATAACAGGGGGCGGTGAGACCCAGTACTTC.

The chain joins TRBV30 to TRBJ1-1; D ambiguous. The CDR3 covers 11 residues. Trimming took off 4 bases at V and 1 base at J, with 4 bases between the two ends. Per germline, CDR1 GTSNPN and CDR2 SVGIG (reference sequence). CDR3 region: CAWTRNTEAFF. The CDR3 region has the DNA TGTGCCTGGACAAGGAACACTGAAGCTTTCTTT.

The chain combines TRBV28 with TRBJ1-5; TRBD1 is a possible D gene (5 bases). V was shortened by 3 bases and J by 8 bases, with 5 bases between the two germline ends. Per germline, CDR1 MDHEN and CDR2 SYDVKM. This CDR3 spans 11 amino acids. In nucleotides, the CDR3 is TGTGCCAGCAGTTTGGGGGAGCCCCAGCATTTT. It codes for CASSLGEPQHF.